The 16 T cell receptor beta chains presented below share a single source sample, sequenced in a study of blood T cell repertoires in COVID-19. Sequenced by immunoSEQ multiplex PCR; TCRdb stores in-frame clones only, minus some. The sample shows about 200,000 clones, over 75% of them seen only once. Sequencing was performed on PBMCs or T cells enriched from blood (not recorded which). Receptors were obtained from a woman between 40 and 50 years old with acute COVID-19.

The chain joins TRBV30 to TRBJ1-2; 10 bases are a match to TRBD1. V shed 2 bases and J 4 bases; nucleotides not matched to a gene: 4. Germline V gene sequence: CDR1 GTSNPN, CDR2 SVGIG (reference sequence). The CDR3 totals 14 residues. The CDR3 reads CAWSLGQGGYGYTF. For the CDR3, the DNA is TGTGCCTGGAGTCTAGGACAGGGGGGCTATGGCTACACCTTC. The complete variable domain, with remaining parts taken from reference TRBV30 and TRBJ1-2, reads SQTIHQWPATLVQPVGSPLSLECTVEGTSNPNLYWYRQAAGRGLQLLFYSVGIGQISSEVPQNLSASRPQDRQFILSSKKLLLSDSGFYLCAWSLGQGGYGYTFGSGTRLTVV.

The CDR3: CVWGYVGAPDQPQHF. In DNA form, the CDR3 reads TGTGTCTGGGGATATGTAGGGGCCCCCGATCAGCCCCAGCATTTT. This rearrangement joins TRBV27 to TRBJ1-5; possible D gene TRBD1, 5 bases. This CDR3 has 15 residues. Germline lookup yields CDR1 MNHEY and CDR2 SMNVEV (reference sequence).

The CDR3 protein is CASSPKLNTGELFF. The CDR3 region has the DNA TGTGCCAGCTCACCAAAACTGAACACCGGGGAGCTGTTTTTT. This chain joins TRBV18 and TRBJ2-2, with D unclear. The germline gives CDR1 KGHSH, CDR2 LQKENI. The CDR3 sequence is 14 residues long. V lost 2 bases, J lost 1 base, and 5 bases lay in between.

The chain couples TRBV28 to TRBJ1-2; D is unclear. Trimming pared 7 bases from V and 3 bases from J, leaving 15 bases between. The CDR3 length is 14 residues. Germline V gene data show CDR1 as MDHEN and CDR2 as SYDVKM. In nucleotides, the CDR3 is TGTGCCAGCACCGGAAACCCAGGCTACTATGGCTACACCTTC. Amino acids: CASTGNPGYYGYTF.

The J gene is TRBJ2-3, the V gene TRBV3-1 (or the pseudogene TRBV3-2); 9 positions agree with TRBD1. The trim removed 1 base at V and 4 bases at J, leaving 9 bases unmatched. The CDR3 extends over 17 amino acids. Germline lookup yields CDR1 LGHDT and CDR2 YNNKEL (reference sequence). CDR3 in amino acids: CASSQVSRQGVADTQYF. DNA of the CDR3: TGTGCCAGCAGCCAAGTATCCCGACAGGGGGTCGCAGATACGCAGTATTTT.

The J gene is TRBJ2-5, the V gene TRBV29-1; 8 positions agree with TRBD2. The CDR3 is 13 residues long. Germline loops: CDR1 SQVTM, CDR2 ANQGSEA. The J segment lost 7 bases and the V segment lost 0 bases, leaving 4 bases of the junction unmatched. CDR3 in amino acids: CSVEEGLAGTQYF. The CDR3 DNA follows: TGCAGCGTTGAAGAAGGGCTAGCGGGGACCCAGTACTTC.

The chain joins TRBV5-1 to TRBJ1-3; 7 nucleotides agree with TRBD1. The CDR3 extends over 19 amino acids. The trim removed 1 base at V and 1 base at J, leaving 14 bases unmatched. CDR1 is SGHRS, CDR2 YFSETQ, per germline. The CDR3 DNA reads TGCGCCAGCAGCTTGAGGTACAGGGGACACAGGGAGTCTGGAAACACCATATATTTT. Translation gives CASSLRYRGHRESGNTIYF.

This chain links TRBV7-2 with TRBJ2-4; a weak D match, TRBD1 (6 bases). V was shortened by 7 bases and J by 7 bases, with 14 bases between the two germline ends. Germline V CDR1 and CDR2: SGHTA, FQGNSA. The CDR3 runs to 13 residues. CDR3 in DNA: TGTGCCAGCACCCCAGGGGTATCGAACATTCAGTACTTC. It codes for CASTPGVSNIQYF.

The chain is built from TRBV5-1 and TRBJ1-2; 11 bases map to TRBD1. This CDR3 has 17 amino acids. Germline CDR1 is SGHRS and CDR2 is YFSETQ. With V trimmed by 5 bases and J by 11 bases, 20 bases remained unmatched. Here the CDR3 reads CASSYNVPGQGGSGYTF. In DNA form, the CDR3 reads TGCGCCAGCAGTTATAACGTCCCGGGACAGGGGGGGTCCGGGTACACCTTC.

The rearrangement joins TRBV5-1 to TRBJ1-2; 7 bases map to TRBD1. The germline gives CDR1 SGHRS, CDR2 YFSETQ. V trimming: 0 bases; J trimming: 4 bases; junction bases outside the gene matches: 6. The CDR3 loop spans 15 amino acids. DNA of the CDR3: TGCGCCAGCAGCTTGGTTAGGGGGCTCGGCTATGGCTACACCTTC. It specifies CASSLVRGLGYGYTF.

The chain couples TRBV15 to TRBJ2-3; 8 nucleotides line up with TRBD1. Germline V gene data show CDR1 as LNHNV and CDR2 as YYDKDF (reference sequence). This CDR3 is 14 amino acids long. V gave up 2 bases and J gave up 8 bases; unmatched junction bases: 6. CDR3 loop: CATSRPGQGGTQYF. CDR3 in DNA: TGTGCCACCAGCAGACCAGGACAGGGTGGTACGCAGTATTTT.

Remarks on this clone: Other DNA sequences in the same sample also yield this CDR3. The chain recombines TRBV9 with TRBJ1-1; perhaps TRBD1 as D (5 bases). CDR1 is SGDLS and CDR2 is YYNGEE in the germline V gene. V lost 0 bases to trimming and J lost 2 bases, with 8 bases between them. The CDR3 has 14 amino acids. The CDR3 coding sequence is TGTGCCAGCAGCGTAGACAGGAGAAACACTGAAGCTTTCTTT. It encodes CASSVDRRNTEAFF.

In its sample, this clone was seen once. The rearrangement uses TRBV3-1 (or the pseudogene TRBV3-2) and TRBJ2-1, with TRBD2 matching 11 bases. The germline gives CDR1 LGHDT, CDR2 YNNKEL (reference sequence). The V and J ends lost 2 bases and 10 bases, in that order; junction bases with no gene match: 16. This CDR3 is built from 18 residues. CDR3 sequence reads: CASSQWKLAGGRSWEQFF. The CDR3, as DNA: TGTGCCAGCAGCCAATGGAAGCTAGCGGGGGGCCGGTCATGGGAGCAGTTCTTC.

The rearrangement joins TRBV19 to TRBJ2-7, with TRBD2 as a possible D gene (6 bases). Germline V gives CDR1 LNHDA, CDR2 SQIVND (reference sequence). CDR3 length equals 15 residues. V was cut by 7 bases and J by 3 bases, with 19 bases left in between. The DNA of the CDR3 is TGTGCCAGTACCTCATCGACTAGTATAGGCTACGAGCAGTACTTC. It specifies CASTSSTSIGYEQYF.

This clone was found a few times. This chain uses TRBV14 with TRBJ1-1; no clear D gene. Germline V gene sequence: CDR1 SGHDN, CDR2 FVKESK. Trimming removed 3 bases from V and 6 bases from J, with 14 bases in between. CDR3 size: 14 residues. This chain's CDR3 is CASSQPGPGAEAFF. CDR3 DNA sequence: TGTGCCAGCAGCCAGCCGGGCCCCGGGGCTGAAGCTTTCTTT.

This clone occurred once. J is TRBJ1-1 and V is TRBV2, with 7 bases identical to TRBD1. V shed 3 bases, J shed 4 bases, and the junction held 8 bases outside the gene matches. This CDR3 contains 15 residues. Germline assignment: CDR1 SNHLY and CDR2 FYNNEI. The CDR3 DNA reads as TGTGCCAGCAGTGATCGACAGGGAGGAAGCACTGAAGCTTTCTTT. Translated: CASSDRQGGSTEAFF.